The TCR beta chain under discussion was sequenced for a study of blood T cell repertoires in COVID-19. About the research overall: From the United States, Italy and Spain came samples of acute and convalescent COVID-19. Nucleic acid was either cDNA or gDNA, and it came from T cells, B-cell-depleted T cells, or PBMCs.

In the study's own analysis: Estimation of nucleated cell counts was performed using reference gene primer amplification. Only in-frame clones appear in the TCRdb table, and some are missing; sequencing was by immunoSEQ multiplex PCR. For V, J and clone size, that table is used; D and trimming come from the DNA. Seen here are approximately 150,000 clones, 70% to 90% observed once, and the top ten hold 25% to 30%. The sample consisted of peripheral blood. This sequence was found in a human donor in a cohort sampled during active COVID-19.

CDR3 coding DNA: TGCGCCAGCAGCCAGGGACAGGGCGTTAATGAAAAACTGTTTTTT. Residues: CASSQGQGVNEKLFF. The chain links TRBV4-3 to TRBJ1-4, with TRBD1 matching 9 bases. Looked up from germline, CDR1 is LGHNA and CDR2 is YSLEER. This CDR3 comprises 15 residues. The J segment lost 4 bases and the V segment lost 3 bases, leaving 3 bases of the junction unmatched.